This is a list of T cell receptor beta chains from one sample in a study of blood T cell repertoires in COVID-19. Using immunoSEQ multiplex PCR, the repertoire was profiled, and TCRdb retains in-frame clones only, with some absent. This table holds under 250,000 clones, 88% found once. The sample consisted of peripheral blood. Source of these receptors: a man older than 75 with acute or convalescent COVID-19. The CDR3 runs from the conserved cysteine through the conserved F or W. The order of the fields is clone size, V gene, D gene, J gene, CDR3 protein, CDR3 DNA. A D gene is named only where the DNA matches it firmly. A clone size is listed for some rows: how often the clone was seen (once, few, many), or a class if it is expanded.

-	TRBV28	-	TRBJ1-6	CASSLPGYNSPLHF	TGTGCCAGCAGTCTTCCGGGATATAATTCACCCCTCCACTTT
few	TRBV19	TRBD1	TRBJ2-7	CASSIDDRGSSYEQYF	TGTGCCAGTAGTATAGATGACAGGGGGTCGTCCTACGAGCAGTACTTC
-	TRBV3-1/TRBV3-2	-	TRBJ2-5	CASSPLGTLRTQYF	TGTGCCAGCAGCCCTCTCGGGACTCTTAGGACCCAGTACTTC
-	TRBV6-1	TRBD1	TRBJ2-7	CASSDRGTGVNEQYF	TGTGCCAGCAGTGACCGCGGGACAGGGGTCAACGAGCAGTACTTC
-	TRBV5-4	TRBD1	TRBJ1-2	CASSRDGTGTSRYGYTF	TGTGCCAGCAGCCGGGACGGGACAGGGACCTCGAGGTATGGCTACACCTTC
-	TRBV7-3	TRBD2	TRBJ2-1	CASSSGLAGGLKQFF	TGTGCCAGCAGCTCGGGACTAGCGGGAGGGCTAAAGCAGTTCTTC
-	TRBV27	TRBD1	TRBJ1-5	CASSLFGTGNQPQHF	TGTGCCAGCAGTTTATTCGGGACAGGGAATCAGCCCCAGCATTTT
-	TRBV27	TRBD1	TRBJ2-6	CASSLDFGQGASTGANVLTF	TGTGCCAGCAGTTTAGATTTCGGACAGGGGGCCTCCACTGGGGCCAACGTCCTGACTTTC
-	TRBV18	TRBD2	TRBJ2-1	CASSPGAGGTSYNEQFF	TGTGCCAGCTCCCCTGGAGCGGGAGGTACCTCCTACAATGAGCAGTTCTTC
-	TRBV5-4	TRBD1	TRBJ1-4	CASSLDGTVSTNEKLFF	TGTGCCAGCAGCTTAGACGGGACAGTCTCAACTAATGAAAAACTGTTTTTT
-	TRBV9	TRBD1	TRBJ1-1	CASSARDRNTEAFF	TGTGCCAGCAGCGCCAGGGACAGAAACACTGAAGCTTTCTTT
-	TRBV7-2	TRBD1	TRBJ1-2	CASSPQAGRGPSGYTF	TGTGCCAGCAGCCCCCAAGCGGGCAGGGGGCCAAGTGGCTACACCTTC
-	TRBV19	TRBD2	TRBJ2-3	CASSIDRLAGEADTQYF	TGTGCCAGTAGTATAGATCGACTAGCGGGAGAGGCAGATACGCAGTATTTT
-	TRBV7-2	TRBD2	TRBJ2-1	CASSSSGRQMTKGQFF	TGTGCCAGCAGTTCTAGCGGGAGACAAATGACCAAGGGGCAGTTCTTC
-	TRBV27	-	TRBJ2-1	CASSLQGSPYNEQFF	TGTGCCAGCAGTTTACAGGGTAGCCCCTACAATGAGCAGTTCTTC